The 27 T cell receptor beta chains presented below share a single source sample, sequenced in a study of molecular identifiers for immune sequencing clone quantification. Using its own MiXCR run on the PCR reads, TCRdb lists one record per CDR3 protein. Here the sample spans 400,000 to 600,000 distinct CDR3 sequences, approximately 25% being singletons. Sample: naive CD8+ T cells from blood, with Jurkat cell RNA spiked in. As to subset: FACS-sorted CD8+CD4-CCR7+CD45RA+ naive T cells. The source is a human donor in good health. Some libraries in this study had Jurkat cell RNA spiked in.

The table lists this clonotype with a count of one. The chain couples TRBV14 to TRBJ2-3; TRBD2 matches 9 bases. Germline CDR1 and CDR2: SGHDN and FVKESK. This CDR3 contains 15 residues. Unmatched junction bases numbered 4, after V lost 2 bases and J lost 4 bases. This CDR3 reads CASSQSAGGPDTQYF. As DNA, the CDR3 is TGTGCCAGCAGCCAATCTGCGGGAGGGCCAGATACGCAGTATTTT. Looking up the rest from reference TRBV14 and TRBJ2-3 gives the full variable domain: EAGVTQFPSHSVIEKGQTVTLRCDPISGHDNLYWYRRVMGKEIKFLLHFVKESKQDESGMPNNRFLAERTGGTYSTLKVQPAELEDSGVYFCASSQSAGGPDTQYFGPGTRLTVL.

This clonotype was observed at least ten times. The V call is TRBV5-4, the J call TRBJ1-2; D is unresolved. The V end lost 1 base, the J end lost 1 base, and 5 bases lay between the germline ends. Germline CDR1 and CDR2: SGHNT and YYREEE (reference sequence). The CDR3 runs to 13 residues. This CDR3 reads CASSLYSNYGYTF. DNA of the CDR3: TGTGCCAGCAGCTTGTACAGTAACTATGGCTACACCTTC.

The chain employs TRBV20-1 and TRBJ1-2, with unresolved D. Germline V gene data show CDR1 as DFQATT and CDR2 as SNEGSKA (reference sequence). V lost 6 bases, J lost 8 bases, and 16 bases lay in between. The CDR3 sequence is 12 residues long. CDR3 region: CSAPGEEDGYTF. CDR3 nucleotide sequence: TGCAGTGCCCCGGGCGAGGAGGACGGCTACACCTTC.

The CDR3, as DNA: TGTGCCAGCAGTAAAGACAGGGCCCTCTACAATGAGCAGTTCTTC. It encodes CASSKDRALYNEQFF. The chain has TRBV6-1 and TRBJ2-1; TRBD1 agrees at 7 bases. CDR1 is MNHNS, CDR2 SASEGT, per germline. The V and J ends lost 5 bases and 3 bases, in that order; junction bases with no gene match: 7. This CDR3 has 15 residues.

The sample holds many counts of this clonotype. The chain links TRBV27 to TRBJ2-1; 12 positions match TRBD2. Germline V gene sequence: CDR1 MNHEY, CDR2 SMNVEV (reference sequence). The ends lost 3 bases at V and 9 bases at J; junction bases unmatched: 6. The CDR3 consists of 15 residues. The CDR3 sequence: CASSLVGLAGSEQFF. The CDR3 DNA is TGTGCCAGCAGTTTGGTCGGACTAGCGGGAAGTGAGCAGTTCTTC.

As regards this clonotype: A read error may be the cause here, since a much bigger clone is one base away. CDR3 nucleotide sequence: TGCAGTGCTAGTCCAGCGGACAACTACGAGCAGTACTTC. Its protein is CSASPADNYEQYF. This rearrangement joins TRBV20-1 to TRBJ2-7; either TRBD1 or TRBD2 may supply D (5 bases each). There are 13 residues in the CDR3. Trimming stripped 3 bases from V and 3 bases from J, with 12 bases between. Germline-derived CDR1 and CDR2 are DFQATT and SNEGSKA (reference sequence).

The chain joins TRBV27 to TRBJ2-2, with 9 bases aligning to TRBD1. CDR3 length equals 18 residues. J lost 5 bases, V lost 0 bases, and 10 bases had no gene match. CDR1 and CDR2 from the germline V gene are MNHEY and SMNVEV (reference sequence). This CDR3 reads CASSLSSGGGQGTGELFF. DNA of the CDR3: TGTGCCAGCAGTTTATCGAGTGGGGGGGGACAGGGAACCGGGGAGCTGTTTTTT.

In this sample, this clonotype turned up many times. The J gene is TRBJ2-1, the V gene TRBV24-1; D call uncertain. V was trimmed by 2 bases and J by 6 bases, leaving 10 bases between them. CDR1 and CDR2 (germline): KGHDR, SFDVKD. The CDR3 is 14 amino acids. The DNA for the CDR3 is TGTGCCACCAGTGATTCATACATCCCCAATGAGCAGTTCTTC. Its protein is CATSDSYIPNEQFF.

In this sample, this clonotype turned up a few times. The chain joins TRBV27 to TRBJ2-2; D remains ambiguous. V gave up 1 base and J gave up 1 base, with 7 bases separating them. The length of the CDR3 is 15 residues. Germline CDR1 reads MNHEY; CDR2 reads SMNVEV (reference sequence). The DNA of the CDR3 is TGTGCCAGCAGTTTATTGCGCGTGAACACCGGGGAGCTGTTTTTT. Protein sequence: CASSLLRVNTGELFF.

The J gene is TRBJ2-7, the V gene TRBV30; TRBD2 is a possible D gene (5 bases). The germline V gene encodes CDR1 GTSNPN and CDR2 SVGIG (reference sequence). The CDR3 has 14 residues. V lost 1 base and J lost 6, with 16 bases in between. This chain's CDR3 is CAWSGGQPGSEQYF. The CDR3 coding sequence is TGTGCCTGGAGTGGCGGCCAACCGGGGAGCGAGCAGTACTTC.

The chain recombines TRBV30 with TRBJ1-1; the D gene is possibly TRBD1 (6 bases). CDR3 length: 12 residues. Trimming shortened V by 3 bases and J by 7 bases, and 12 bases separated the two germline ends. In germline, CDR1 is GTSNPN, CDR2 SVGIG (reference sequence). In DNA form, the CDR3 reads TGTGCCTGGAGCCCCTTGGACAGTGAAGCTTTCTTT. Its translation is CAWSPLDSEAFF. Full variable domain (remainder filled in from reference TRBV30 and TRBJ1-1): SQTIHQWPATLVQPVGSPLSLECTVEGTSNPNLYWYRQAAGRGLQLLFYSVGIGQISSEVPQNLSASRPQDRQFILSSKKLLLSDSGFYLCAWSPLDSEAFFGQGTRLTVV.

This clonotype was detected ten times or more. The genes are TRBV6-5 and TRBJ2-3; 11 bases fit TRBD2. CDR1 MNHEY and CDR2 SVGAGI come from the germline V gene. Trimming took 10 bases from V and 11 from J; bases not matched to a gene: 11. The CDR3 contains 13 residues. The CDR3 reads CATLVAGGLRQYF. CDR3 DNA: TGTGCCACCTTGGTAGCGGGGGGGTTGCGGCAGTATTTT.

This chain joins TRBV2 and TRBJ2-3; 11 bases agree with TRBD2. Germline CDR1 SNHLY, CDR2 FYNNEI. The CDR3 is 16 amino acids. V trimming: 2 bases; J trimming: 6 bases; junction bases outside the gene matches: 7. The CDR3 nucleotides read TGTGCCAGCAGTGAAAGGCTAGCGGGAGGCGGGGATACGCAGTATTTT. It yields the protein CASSERLAGGGDTQYF.

This clonotype was recorded a few times. This chain joins TRBV20-1 and TRBJ2-7; 9 nucleotides agree with TRBD2. The CDR3 is 17 amino acids. CDR1 is DFQATT, CDR2 SNEGSKA, per germline (reference sequence). V was pared by 6 bases and J by 3 bases, with 18 bases of the junction left unmatched. The CDR3 reads CSARDSMSGLANYEQYF. The CDR3 DNA reads TGCAGTGCCCGTGACTCCATGTCGGGACTAGCCAACTACGAGCAGTACTTC.

V and J are TRBV2 and TRBJ1-5, with 9 nucleotides matching TRBD1. V trimming: 3 bases; J trimming: 5 bases; junction bases outside the gene matches: 2. The CDR3 is 14 residues long. Germline-derived CDR1 and CDR2 are SNHLY and FYNNEI. This CDR3 is CASSEGQGYQPQHF. As DNA, the CDR3 is TGTGCCAGCAGTGAGGGACAGGGATATCAGCCCCAGCATTTT.

This chain joins TRBV7-6 and TRBJ2-7; the D is unclear. Germline CDR1 is SGHVS and CDR2 is FNYEAQ. Trimming cost V 1 base and J 2 bases, with 18 bases left between them. The CDR3 loop spans 17 amino acids. The CDR3, as DNA: TGTGCCAGCAGCTTAGAAGTGATTCTCGGCGGCCCCTACGAGCAGTACTTC. Residues: CASSLEVILGGPYEQYF.

There are many counts of this clonotype. This chain uses TRBV28 with TRBJ2-7; perhaps TRBD1 as D (6 bases). The CDR3 loop spans 14 amino acids. The V end lost 6 bases, the J end lost 2 bases, and 14 bases lay between the germline ends. The germline V gene has CDR1 MDHEN and CDR2 SYDVKM. This CDR3 reads CASSMDSATYEQYF. Here the CDR3 DNA reads TGTGCCAGCAGCATGGACAGTGCCACCTACGAGCAGTACTTC.

This clonotype was counted a few times. The rearrangement links TRBV10-3 to TRBJ2-1; TRBD2 might be the D (6 bases). V was pared by 4 bases and J by 9 bases, with 7 bases between. CDR3 length: 11 amino acids. Germline V gene data show CDR1 as ENHRY and CDR2 as SYGVKD. The CDR3 sequence: CAISVGGEQFF. The CDR3, as DNA: TGTGCCATCAGTGTCGGGGGTGAGCAGTTCTTC.

This clonotype has more than one count but fewer than ten. This chain links TRBV13 with TRBJ2-7; D uncertain. In germline, CDR1 is PRHDT, CDR2 FYEKMQ (reference sequence). CDR3 length equals 13 residues. V was clipped by 8 bases and J by 3 bases, with 14 bases between them. Here the CDR3 DNA reads TGTGCCAGCCGCGACGGAGTCCACTACGAGCAGTACTTC. Protein sequence: CASRDGVHYEQYF.

This clonotype was detected only a few times. This chain links TRBV12-3 or TRBV12-4 with TRBJ1-1; D ambiguous. The germline V and J ends were trimmed by 6 bases and 2 bases, with 16 bases remaining between them. This CDR3 region has 15 residues. CDR3 in amino acids: CASSPKERDNTEAFF. For the CDR3, the DNA is TGTGCCAGCAGCCCCAAAGAGCGAGATAACACTGAAGCTTTCTTT.

This clonotype was found a few times. The chain is built from TRBV9 and TRBJ2-7; D is undetermined. This CDR3 is 15 amino acids long. Germline lookup yields CDR1 SGDLS and CDR2 YYNGEE. Trimming stripped 0 bases from V and 5 bases from J, with 15 bases between. CDR3 nucleotides: TGTGCCAGCAGCGTAGCTTGGGGTTACGGTGACGAGCAGTACTTC. Translating gives CASSVAWGYGDEQYF.

This clonotype was observed many times. This chain joins TRBV6-6 and TRBJ2-1, with D unclear. Germline loops: CDR1 MNHNY, CDR2 SVGAGI (reference sequence). Trimming removed 0 bases from V and 7 bases from J, with 7 bases in between. The CDR3 runs 13 residues. In DNA form, the CDR3 reads TGTGCCAGCAGTTACTCAAACGGGAATGAGCAGTTCTTC. Translated: CASSYSNGNEQFF.

This clonotype was detected a few times. One end of the junction varies from germline; a read error may be responsible. This chain joins TRBV6-1 and TRBJ2-3; possibly TRBD2 for D (6 bases). The CDR3 totals 15 residues. In germline, CDR1 is MNHNS, CDR2 SASEGT. The CDR3 protein is CANSEGGDFTDTQYF. The CDR3 DNA follows: TGTGCCAACAGTGAAGGCGGGGACTTCACAGATACGCAGTATTTT.

This clonotype has at least ten counts. The chain combines TRBV9 with TRBJ2-5, with TRBD1 as a possible D gene (6 bases). Germline V gene sequence: CDR1 SGDLS, CDR2 YYNGEE. The CDR3 totals 15 residues. Trimming took off 0 bases at V and 5 bases at J, with 14 bases between the two ends. The CDR3 region is CASSVGGHSPETQYF. In nucleotides, the CDR3 is TGTGCCAGCAGCGTAGGGGGACACTCTCCGGAGACCCAGTACTTC.

This clonotype was seen more than once but under ten times. The chain combines TRBV3-1 with TRBJ2-6; no definite D call. CDR1 is LGHDT and CDR2 is YNNKEL in the germline V gene (reference sequence). Trimming stripped 0 bases from V and 0 bases from J, with 15 bases between. The CDR3 spans 19 residues. For the CDR3, the DNA is TGTGCCAGCAGCCAAGATCTTGAGGCCCCCTTCTCTGGGGCCAACGTCCTGACTTTC. It specifies CASSQDLEAPFSGANVLTF.

The V and J genes are TRBV20-1 and TRBJ2-5; D is unresolved. Trimming cost V 5 bases and J 1 base, with 14 bases left between them. The CDR3 is 14 amino acids. Germline V gives CDR1 DFQATT, CDR2 SNEGSKA (reference sequence). CDR3 nucleotides: TGCAGTGCTCCTTCTGGACGGCCCCAAGAGACCCAGTACTTC. Protein product: CSAPSGRPQETQYF.

The chain joins TRBV19 to TRBJ1-5; D unclear. With 2 bases removed from V and 6 bases from J, the gap between germline ends came to 8 bases. Germline assignment: CDR1 LNHDA and CDR2 SQIVND (reference sequence). This CDR3 contains 13 residues. CDR3 DNA sequence: TGTGCCAGTAGTATATCAGGATTTCAGCCCCAGCATTTT. It is translated as CASSISGFQPQHF.